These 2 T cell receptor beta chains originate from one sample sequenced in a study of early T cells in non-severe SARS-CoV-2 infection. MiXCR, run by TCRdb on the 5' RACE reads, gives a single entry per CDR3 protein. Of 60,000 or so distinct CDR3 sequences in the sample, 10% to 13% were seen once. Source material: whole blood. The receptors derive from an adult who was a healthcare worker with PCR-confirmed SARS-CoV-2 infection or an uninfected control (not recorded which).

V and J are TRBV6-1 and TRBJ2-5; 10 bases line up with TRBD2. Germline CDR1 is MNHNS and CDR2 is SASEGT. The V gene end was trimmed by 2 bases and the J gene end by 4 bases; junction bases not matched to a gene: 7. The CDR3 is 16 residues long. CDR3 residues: CASSETRLAGGETQYF. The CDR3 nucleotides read TGTGCCAGCAGTGAAACAAGACTAGCGGGCGGAGAGACCCAGTACTTC.

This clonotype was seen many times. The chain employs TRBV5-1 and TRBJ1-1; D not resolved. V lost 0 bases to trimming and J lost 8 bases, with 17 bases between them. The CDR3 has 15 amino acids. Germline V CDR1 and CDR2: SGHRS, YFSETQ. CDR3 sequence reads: CASSLEGSVQVEAFF. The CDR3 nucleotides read TGCGCCAGCAGCTTGGAGGGCAGTGTTCAAGTGGAAGCTTTCTTT.